This TCR beta chain was observed in a study of neurological immune-mediated disorders. Study-level findings and limits: Multiple sclerosis patients had less TCR clonal expansion than even healthy controls, unlike HTLV-1-associated myelopathy.

Germline V gene sequence: CDR1 SGHRS, CDR2 YFSETQ. V lost 4 bases and J lost 0; bases outside the gene matches: 6. CDR3 length equals 16 residues. This clonotype appeared many times. Its antigen is not known. The cDNA was synthesized by means of template-switch 5'RACE, which was carried out with 10-nucleotide random UMIs. From 15-18 subjects, each sequencing run yielded over 180 million TCR-beta sequences. A single record per CDR3 protein comes from TCRdb applying MiXCR to the 5' RACE reads. This sample yields under 75,000 distinct CDR3 sequences, of which 3% to 4% are seen a single time; 6% to 8% belongs to the top ten.

The sample taken for sequencing was PBMCs. This TCR was sampled from an older woman with multiple sclerosis. The chain has TRBV5-1 and TRBJ2-1, with 8 bases lining up with TRBD1. The CDR3 DNA sequence: TGCGCCAGCAGCGGGGGACAGGCGAGCTCCTACAATGAGCAGTTCTTC. Residues: CASSGGQASSYNEQFF.